The source of this T cell receptor (beta chain) is a study of cytomegalovirus exposure and HLA in healthy donors. Looked up from germline, CDR1 is SGHTS and CDR2 is YDEGEE. Unmatched junction bases numbered 5, after V lost 0 bases and J lost 2 bases. The length of the CDR3 is 17 residues. With 60 Vbeta and 13 Jbeta primers, the PCR was carried out. Assay: immunoSEQ multiplex PCR; the TCRdb copy retains only in-frame clones and omits some. The sample has about 160,000 clones, roughly 79% seen once. The gene calls are TRBV5-8 and TRBJ2-6; the match to TRBD1 covers 7 bases. The origin of this receptor is a man under 40 in good health and CMV-seronegative. The sample taken for sequencing was PBMCs. The CDR3 reads CASSLEGAWTGANVLTF. The CDR3 DNA sequence: TGTGCCAGCAGCTTGGAGGGGGCCTGGACTGGGGCCAACGTCCTGACTTTC.